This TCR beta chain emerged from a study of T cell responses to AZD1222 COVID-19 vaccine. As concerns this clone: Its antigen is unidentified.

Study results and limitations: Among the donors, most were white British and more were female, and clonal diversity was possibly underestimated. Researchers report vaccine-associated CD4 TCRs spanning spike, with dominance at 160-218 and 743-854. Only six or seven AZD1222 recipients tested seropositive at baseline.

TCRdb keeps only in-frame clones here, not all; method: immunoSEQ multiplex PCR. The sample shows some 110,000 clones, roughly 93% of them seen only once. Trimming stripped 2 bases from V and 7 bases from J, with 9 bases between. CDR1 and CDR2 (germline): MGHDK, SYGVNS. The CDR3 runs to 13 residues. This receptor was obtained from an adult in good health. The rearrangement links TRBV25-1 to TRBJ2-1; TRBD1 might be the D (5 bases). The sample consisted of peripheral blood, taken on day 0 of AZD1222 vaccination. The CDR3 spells CASSEGADNEQFF. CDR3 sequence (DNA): TGTGCCAGCAGTGAAGGGGCAGATAATGAGCAGTTCTTC.